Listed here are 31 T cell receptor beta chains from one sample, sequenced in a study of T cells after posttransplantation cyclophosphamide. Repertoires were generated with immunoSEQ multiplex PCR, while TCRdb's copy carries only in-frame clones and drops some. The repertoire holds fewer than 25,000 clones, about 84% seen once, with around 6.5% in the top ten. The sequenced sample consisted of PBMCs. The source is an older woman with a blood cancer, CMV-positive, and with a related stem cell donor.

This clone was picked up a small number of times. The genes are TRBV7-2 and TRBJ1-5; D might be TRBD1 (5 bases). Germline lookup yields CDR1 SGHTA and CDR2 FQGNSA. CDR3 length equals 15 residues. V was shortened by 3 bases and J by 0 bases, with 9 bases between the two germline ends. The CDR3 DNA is TGTGCCAGCAGCTTGCAGGGTTATAGCAATCAGCCCCAGCATTTT. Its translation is CASSLQGYSNQPQHF. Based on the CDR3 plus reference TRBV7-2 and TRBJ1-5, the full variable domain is GAGVSQSPSNKVTEKGKDVELRCDPISGHTALYWYRQSLGQGLEFLIYFQGNSAPDKSGLPSDRFSAERTGGSVSTLTIQRTQQEDSAVYLCASSLQGYSNQPQHFGDGTRLSIL.

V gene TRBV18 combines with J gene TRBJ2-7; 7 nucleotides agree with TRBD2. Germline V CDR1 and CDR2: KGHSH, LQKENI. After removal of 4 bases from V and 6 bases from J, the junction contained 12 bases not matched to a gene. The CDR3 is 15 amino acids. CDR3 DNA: TGTGCCAGCTCACTTCGGAGCGGGGAGACTACCGAGCAGTACTTC. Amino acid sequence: CASSLRSGETTEQYF.

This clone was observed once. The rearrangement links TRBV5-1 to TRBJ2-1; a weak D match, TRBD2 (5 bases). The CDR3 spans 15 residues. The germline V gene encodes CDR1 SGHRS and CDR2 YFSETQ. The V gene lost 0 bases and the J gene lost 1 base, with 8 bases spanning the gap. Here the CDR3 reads CASSLVGDSYNEQFF. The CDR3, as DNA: TGCGCCAGCAGCTTGGTCGGGGATTCCTACAATGAGCAGTTCTTC.

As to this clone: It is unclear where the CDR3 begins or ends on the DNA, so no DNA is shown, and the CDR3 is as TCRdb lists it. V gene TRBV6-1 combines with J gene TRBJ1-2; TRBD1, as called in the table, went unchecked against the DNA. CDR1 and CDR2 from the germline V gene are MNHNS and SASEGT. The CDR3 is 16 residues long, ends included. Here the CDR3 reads CASSEFFGSSSSGYTF.

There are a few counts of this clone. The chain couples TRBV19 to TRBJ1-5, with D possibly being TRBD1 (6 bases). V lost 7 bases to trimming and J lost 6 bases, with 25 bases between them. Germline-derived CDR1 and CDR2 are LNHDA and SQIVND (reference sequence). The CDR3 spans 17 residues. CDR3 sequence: CASNPLRTAISGQPQHF. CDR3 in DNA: TGTGCCAGTAACCCTTTGAGGACAGCGATTTCGGGTCAGCCCCAGCATTTT.

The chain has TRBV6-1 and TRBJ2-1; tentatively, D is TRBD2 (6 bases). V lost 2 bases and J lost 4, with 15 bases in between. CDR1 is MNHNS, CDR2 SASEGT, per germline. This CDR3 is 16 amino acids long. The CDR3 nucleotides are TGTGCCAGCAGTGAATTCCTTCTAGCGCCGTACAATGAGCAGTTCTTC. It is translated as CASSEFLLAPYNEQFF.

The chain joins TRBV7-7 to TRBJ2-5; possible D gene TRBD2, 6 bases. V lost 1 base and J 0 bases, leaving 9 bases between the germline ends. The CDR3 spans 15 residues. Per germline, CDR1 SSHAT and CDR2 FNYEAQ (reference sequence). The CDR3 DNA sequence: TGTGCCAGCAGCTTAGGCGGGGCGAACCAAGAGACCCAGTACTTC. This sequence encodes CASSLGGANQETQYF.

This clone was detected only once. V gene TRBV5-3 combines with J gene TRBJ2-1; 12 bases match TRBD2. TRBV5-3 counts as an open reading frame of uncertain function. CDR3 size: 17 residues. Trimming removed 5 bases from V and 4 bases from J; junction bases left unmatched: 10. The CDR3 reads CARSSGLAGRVYNEQFF. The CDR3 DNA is TGTGCCAGAAGTTCTGGACTAGCGGGAAGGGTATACAATGAGCAGTTCTTC.

The CDR3 DNA is TGTGCCAGCAGTGTTAGAGTCCGGGTCTACGAGCAGTACTTC. This encodes CASSVRVRVYEQYF. This chain links TRBV6-4 with TRBJ2-7; the D is unclear. The CDR3 contains 14 residues. CDR1 and CDR2 from the germline V gene are MRHNA and SNTAGT. V lost 4 bases, J lost 3 bases, and 13 bases lay in between.

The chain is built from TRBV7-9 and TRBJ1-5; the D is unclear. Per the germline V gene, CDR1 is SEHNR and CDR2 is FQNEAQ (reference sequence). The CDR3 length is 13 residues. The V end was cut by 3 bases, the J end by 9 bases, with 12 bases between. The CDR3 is CASSFNSAGPQHF. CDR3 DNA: TGTGCCAGCAGCTTTAACAGTGCAGGGCCCCAGCATTTT.

The CDR3 DNA reads as TGTGCCAGCTCCTCCGGGGGGAGCGGGAGGGCCGGGGAGCTGTTTTTT. It specifies CASSSGGSGRAGELFF. The chain has TRBV9 and TRBJ2-2, with TRBD2 identical over 10 bases. Germline V lookup: CDR1 SGDLS, CDR2 YYNGEE. With 7 bases clipped from V and 6 bases from J, the junction kept 12 bases outside the gene matches. This CDR3 spans 16 amino acids. The whole variable domain, remainder taken from reference TRBV9 and TRBJ2-2, is DSGVTQTPKHLITATGQRVTLRCSPRSGDLSVYWYQQSLDQGLQFLIQYYNGEERAKGNILERFSAQQFPDLHSELNLSSLELGDSALYFCASSSGGSGRAGELFFGEGSRLTVL.

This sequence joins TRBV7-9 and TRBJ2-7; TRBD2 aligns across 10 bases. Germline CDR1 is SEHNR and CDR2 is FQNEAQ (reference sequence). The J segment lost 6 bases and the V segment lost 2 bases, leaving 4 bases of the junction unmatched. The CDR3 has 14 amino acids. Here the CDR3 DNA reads TGTGCCAGCAGCTTAAGAGCGGGAGGGGGCGAGCAGTACTTC. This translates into CASSLRAGGGEQYF.

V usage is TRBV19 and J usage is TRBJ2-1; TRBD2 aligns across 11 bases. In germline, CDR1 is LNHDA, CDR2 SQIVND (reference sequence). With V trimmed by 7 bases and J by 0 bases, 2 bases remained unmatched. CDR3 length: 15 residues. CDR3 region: CASTSGRSSYNEQFF. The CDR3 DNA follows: TGTGCCAGTACTAGCGGGAGGAGCTCCTACAATGAGCAGTTCTTC.

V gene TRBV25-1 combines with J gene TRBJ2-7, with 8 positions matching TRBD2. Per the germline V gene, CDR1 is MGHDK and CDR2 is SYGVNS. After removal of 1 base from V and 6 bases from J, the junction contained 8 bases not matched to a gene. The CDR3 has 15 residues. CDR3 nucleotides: TGTGCCAGCAGTGAATTAGGTAGCGGGACCTCCGAGCAGTACTTC. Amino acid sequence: CASSELGSGTSEQYF.

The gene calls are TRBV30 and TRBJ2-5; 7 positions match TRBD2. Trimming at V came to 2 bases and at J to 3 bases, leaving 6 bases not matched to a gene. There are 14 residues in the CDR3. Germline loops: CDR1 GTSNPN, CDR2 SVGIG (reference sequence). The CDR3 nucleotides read TGTGCCTGGAGTCCAGGACTAGGGGAAGAGACCCAGTACTTC. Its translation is CAWSPGLGEETQYF. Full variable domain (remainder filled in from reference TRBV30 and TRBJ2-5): SQTIHQWPATLVQPVGSPLSLECTVEGTSNPNLYWYRQAAGRGLQLLFYSVGIGQISSEVPQNLSASRPQDRQFILSSKKLLLSDSGFYLCAWSPGLGEETQYFGPGTRLLVL.

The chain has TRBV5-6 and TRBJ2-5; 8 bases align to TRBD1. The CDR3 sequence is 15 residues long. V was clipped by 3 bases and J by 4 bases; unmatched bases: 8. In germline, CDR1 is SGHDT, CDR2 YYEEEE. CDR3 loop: CASSWTGRGIETQYF. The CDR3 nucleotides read TGTGCCAGCAGCTGGACAGGGCGAGGGATAGAGACCCAGTACTTC.

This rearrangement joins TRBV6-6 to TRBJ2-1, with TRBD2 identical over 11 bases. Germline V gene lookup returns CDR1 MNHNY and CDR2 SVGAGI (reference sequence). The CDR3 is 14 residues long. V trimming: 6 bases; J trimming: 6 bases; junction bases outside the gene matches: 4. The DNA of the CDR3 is TGTGCCAGCAGACTTAGCGGGAGGGCCAATGAGCAGTTCTTC. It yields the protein CASRLSGRANEQFF.

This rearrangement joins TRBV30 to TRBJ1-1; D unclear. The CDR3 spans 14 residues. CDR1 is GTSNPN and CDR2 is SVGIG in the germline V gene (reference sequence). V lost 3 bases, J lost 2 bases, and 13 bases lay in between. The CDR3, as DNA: TGTGCCTGGAGCTTTAACAGTTTCAACACTGAAGCTTTCTTT. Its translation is CAWSFNSFNTEAFF. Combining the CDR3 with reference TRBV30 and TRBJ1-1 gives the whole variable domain SQTIHQWPATLVQPVGSPLSLECTVEGTSNPNLYWYRQAAGRGLQLLFYSVGIGQISSEVPQNLSASRPQDRQFILSSKKLLLSDSGFYLCAWSFNSFNTEAFFGQGTRLTVV.

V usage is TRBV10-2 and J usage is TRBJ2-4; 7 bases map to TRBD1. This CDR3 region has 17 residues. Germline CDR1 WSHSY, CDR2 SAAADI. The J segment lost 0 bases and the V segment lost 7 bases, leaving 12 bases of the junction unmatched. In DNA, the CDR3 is TGCGCCAGCAATAAGACAGGGAAATCCATAGCCAAAAACATTCAGTACTTC. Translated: CASNKTGKSIAKNIQYF.

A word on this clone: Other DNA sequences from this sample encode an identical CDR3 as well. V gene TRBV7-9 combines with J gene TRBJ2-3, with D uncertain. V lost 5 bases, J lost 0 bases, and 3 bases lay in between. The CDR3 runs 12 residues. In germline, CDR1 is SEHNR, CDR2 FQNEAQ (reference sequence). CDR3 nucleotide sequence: TGTGCCAGCAGCCCTAGCACAGATACGCAGTATTTT. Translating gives CASSPSTDTQYF.

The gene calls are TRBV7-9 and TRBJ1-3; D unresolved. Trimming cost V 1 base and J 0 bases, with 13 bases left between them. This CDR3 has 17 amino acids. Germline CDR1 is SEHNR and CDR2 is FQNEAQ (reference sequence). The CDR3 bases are TGTGCCAGCAGCTTAGGGCGGAGGAGAGACTCTGGAAACACCATATATTTT. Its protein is CASSLGRRRDSGNTIYF. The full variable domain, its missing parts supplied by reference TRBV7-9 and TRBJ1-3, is DTGVSQNPRHKITKRGQNVTFRCDPISEHNRLYWYRQTLGQGPEFLTYFQNEAQLEKSRLLSDRFSAERPKGSFSTLEIQRTEQGDSAMYLCASSLGRRRDSGNTIYFGEGSWLTVV.

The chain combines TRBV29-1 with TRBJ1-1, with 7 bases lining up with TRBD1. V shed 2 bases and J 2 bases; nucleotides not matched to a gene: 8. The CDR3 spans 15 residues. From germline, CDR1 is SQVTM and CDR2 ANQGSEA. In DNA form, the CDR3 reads TGCAGCGTTGAACCGGGACAGCAGTTCAACACTGAAGCTTTCTTT. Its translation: CSVEPGQQFNTEAFF.

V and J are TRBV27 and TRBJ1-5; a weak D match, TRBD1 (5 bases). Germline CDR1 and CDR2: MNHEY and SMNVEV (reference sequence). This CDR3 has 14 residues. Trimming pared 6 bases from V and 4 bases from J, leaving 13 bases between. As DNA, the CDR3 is TGTGCCAGCAGCCCCGGGGGACGTAATCAGCCCCAGCATTTT. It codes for CASSPGGRNQPQHF.

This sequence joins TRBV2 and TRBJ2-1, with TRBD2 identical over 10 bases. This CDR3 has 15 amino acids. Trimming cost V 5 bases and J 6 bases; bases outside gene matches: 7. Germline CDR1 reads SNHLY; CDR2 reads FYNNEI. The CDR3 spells CASSTLAGVINEQFF. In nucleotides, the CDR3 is TGTGCCAGCAGTACCCTAGCGGGAGTGATCAATGAGCAGTTCTTC.

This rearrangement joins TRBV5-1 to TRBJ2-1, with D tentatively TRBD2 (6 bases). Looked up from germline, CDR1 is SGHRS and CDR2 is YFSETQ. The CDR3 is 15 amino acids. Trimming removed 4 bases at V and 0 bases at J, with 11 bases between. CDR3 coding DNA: TGCGCCAGCAGCAAGCGGGCTGGCTCCTACAATGAGCAGTTCTTC. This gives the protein CASSKRAGSYNEQFF.

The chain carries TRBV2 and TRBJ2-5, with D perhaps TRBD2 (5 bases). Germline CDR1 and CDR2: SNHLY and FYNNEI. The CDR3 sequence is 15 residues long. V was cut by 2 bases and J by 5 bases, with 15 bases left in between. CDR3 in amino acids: CASSEFWVGGETQYF. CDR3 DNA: TGTGCCAGCAGTGAATTTTGGGTTGGCGGGGAGACCCAGTACTTC.

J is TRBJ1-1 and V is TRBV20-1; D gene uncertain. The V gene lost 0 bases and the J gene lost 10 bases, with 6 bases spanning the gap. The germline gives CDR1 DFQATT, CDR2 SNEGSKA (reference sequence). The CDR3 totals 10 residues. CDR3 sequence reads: CSARDYRAFF. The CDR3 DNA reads TGCAGTGCTAGAGATTATCGAGCTTTCTTT.

CDR3: CASSSGYGYTF. CDR3 DNA: TGTGCCAGCAGTTCAGGCTATGGCTACACCTTC. The rearrangement links TRBV28 to TRBJ1-2, with D unclear. Per germline, CDR1 MDHEN and CDR2 SYDVKM. V was clipped by 4 bases and J by 4 bases, with 4 bases between them. The CDR3 spans 11 residues.

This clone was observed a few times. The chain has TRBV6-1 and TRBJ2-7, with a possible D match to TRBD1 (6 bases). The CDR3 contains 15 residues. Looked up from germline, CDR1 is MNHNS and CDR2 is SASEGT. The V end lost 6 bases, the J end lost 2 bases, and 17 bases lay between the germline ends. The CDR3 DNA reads TGTGCCAGCAGCCAGGGGTCAGGGAACACCTACGAGCAGTACTTC. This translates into CASSQGSGNTYEQYF.

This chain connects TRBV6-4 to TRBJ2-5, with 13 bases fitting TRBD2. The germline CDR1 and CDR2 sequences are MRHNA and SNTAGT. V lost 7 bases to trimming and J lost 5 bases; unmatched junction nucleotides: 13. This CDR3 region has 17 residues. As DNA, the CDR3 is TGTGCCAGCAACACTAGCGGGAGGGCGGGGGGTCGGGAGACCCAGTACTTC. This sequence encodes CASNTSGRAGGRETQYF.

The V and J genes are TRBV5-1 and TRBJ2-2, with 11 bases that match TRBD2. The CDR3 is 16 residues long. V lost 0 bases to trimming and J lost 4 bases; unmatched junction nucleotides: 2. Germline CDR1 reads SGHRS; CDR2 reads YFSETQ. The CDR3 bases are TGCGCCAGCAGCTTGGGGCTAGCGGGAGGCACCGGGGAGCTGTTTTTT. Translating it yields CASSLGLAGGTGELFF.